This passage covers 13 T cell receptor beta chains from one sample sequenced in a study of T cell responses to AZD1222 COVID-19 vaccine. The table came from immunoSEQ multiplex PCR; TCRdb's copy has only in-frame clones and leaves some out. The sample holds around 200,000 clones; approximately 95% are singletons and the top ten take around 3.8%. This material consisted of peripheral blood, taken on day 0 of AZD1222 vaccination. These receptors originate from an adult in good health.

The chain couples TRBV5-1 to TRBJ1-4; D not resolved. Trimming took off 5 bases at V and 8 bases at J, with 13 bases between the two ends. Germline CDR1 and CDR2: SGHRS and YFSETQ. The CDR3 covers 13 residues. The CDR3 DNA reads TGCGCCAGCAGGGCAACCTCGGGAGAAAAACTGTTTTTT. Its protein is CASRATSGEKLFF.

J is TRBJ2-2 and V is TRBV5-1, with a tentative D call TRBD1 (6 bases). Germline CDR1 SGHRS, CDR2 YFSETQ. Trimming stripped 2 bases from V and 3 bases from J, with 8 bases between. The CDR3 is made up of 14 amino acids. CDR3 nucleotide sequence: TGCGCCAGCAGCTTCCACAGGGACACCGGGGAGCTGTTTTTT. Amino acids: CASSFHRDTGELFF.

This clone was detected only once. The chain carries TRBV7-9 and TRBJ2-1, with D perhaps matching TRBD1 (5 bases). The CDR3 totals 15 residues. Germline V lookup: CDR1 SEHNR, CDR2 FQNEAQ (reference sequence). V was cut by 2 bases and J by 6 bases, with 14 bases left in between. The CDR3, as DNA: TGTGCCAGCAGCTTAAGTGAAGCGACAGTCAATGAGCAGTTCTTC. Its protein product is CASSLSEATVNEQFF.

The CDR3 DNA follows: TGTGCCAGCAGCCCTACAAGATATGGCTACACCTTC. Amino acids: CASSPTRYGYTF. The chain couples TRBV7-2 to TRBJ1-2; no firm D call. The germline V gene encodes CDR1 SGHTA and CDR2 FQGNSA. The CDR3 is made up of 12 amino acids. The V and J ends lost 5 bases and 5 bases respectively, with 9 bases between them.

This clone was counted a single time. This sequence joins TRBV7-8 and TRBJ2-7, with 10 positions matching TRBD1. The germline CDR1 and CDR2 sequences are SGHVS and FQNEAQ. The CDR3 length is 15 residues. The junction had 7 bases not matched to a gene; V was cut back by 4 bases and J by 4 bases. CDR3 loop: CASSWQGTGEYEQYF. The CDR3, as DNA: TGTGCCAGCAGCTGGCAAGGGACAGGGGAATACGAGCAGTACTTC.

The gene calls are TRBV27 and TRBJ1-1, with TRBD1 matching 11 bases. Trimming took 3 bases from V and 4 from J; bases not matched to a gene: 7. Germline lookup yields CDR1 MNHEY and CDR2 SMNVEV (reference sequence). This CDR3 contains 16 residues. CDR3 region: CASSLLPGQGVTEAFF. The CDR3 DNA follows: TGTGCCAGCAGTTTGTTACCGGGACAGGGGGTCACTGAAGCTTTCTTT.

This clone has a single count. The chain links TRBV2 to TRBJ1-1; TRBD1 agrees at 8 bases. Germline V CDR1 and CDR2: SNHLY, FYNNEI. CDR3 length: 15 amino acids. Trimming removed 7 bases from V and 5 bases from J; junction bases left unmatched: 12. CDR3 nucleotide sequence: TGTGCCAGCACTCCACGCACGACAGGGGAGACTGAAGCTTTCTTT. This sequence encodes CASTPRTTGETEAFF.

The chain uses TRBV4-1 and TRBJ2-7, with a possible D match to TRBD1 (6 bases). CDR1 is MGHRA and CDR2 is YSYEKL in the germline V gene. V lost 4 bases and J 3 bases, leaving 16 bases between the germline ends. The CDR3 sequence is 15 residues long. The CDR3 sequence is CASSPQGGELYEQYF. DNA of the CDR3: TGCGCCAGCAGCCCCCAAGGGGGTGAACTCTACGAGCAGTACTTC.

The genes are TRBV10-3 and TRBJ2-2, with 7 bases matching TRBD2. The CDR3 is 14 residues long. Germline CDR1 is ENHRY and CDR2 is SYGVKD. V was pared by 5 bases and J by 4 bases, with 4 bases of the junction left unmatched. The CDR3 here is CAISSGLVTGELFF. The CDR3 coding sequence is TGTGCCATCAGTTCTGGACTAGTCACCGGGGAGCTGTTTTTT.

V gene TRBV29-1 combines with J gene TRBJ1-3, with D unresolved. The V and J ends lost 3 bases and 0 bases respectively, with 9 bases between them. Per the germline V gene, CDR1 is SQVTM and CDR2 is ANQGSEA. The CDR3 contains 14 residues. CDR3 DNA sequence: TGCAGCGTTGAGGCCGGGGTCTCTGGAAACACCATATATTTT. The encoded protein is CSVEAGVSGNTIYF.

V is TRBV7-8 and J is TRBJ1-5, with 9 nucleotides matching TRBD1. The ends lost 5 bases at V and 3 bases at J; junction bases unmatched: 5. This CDR3 comprises 15 residues. Germline V gives CDR1 SGHVS, CDR2 FQNEAQ. The CDR3 DNA follows: TGTGCCAGCAGCCTGGACAGGGGAATCAATCAGCCCCAGCATTTT. Its protein is CASSLDRGINQPQHF. Using reference TRBV7-8 and TRBJ1-5 for the parts outside the CDR3, the full variable domain is GAGVSQSPRYKVAKRGQDVALRCDPISGHVSLFWYQQALGQGPEFLTYFQNEAQLDKSGLPSDRFFAERPEGSVSTLKIQRTQQEDSAVYLCASSLDRGINQPQHFGDGTRLSIL.

The chain links TRBV12-3 or TRBV12-4 to TRBJ1-1; D perhaps matches TRBD1 (5 bases). V gave up 6 bases and J gave up 4 bases, with 12 bases separating them. CDR3 length: 13 amino acids. In DNA form, the CDR3 reads TGTGCCAGCAGGCAGGGAGCGGTCACTGAAGCTTTCTTT. Protein product: CASRQGAVTEAFF.

This clone has only one observation. The V gene is TRBV5-8, the J gene TRBJ1-1; unclear D gene. Germline CDR1 is SGHTS and CDR2 is YDEGEE. The V and J ends lost 2 bases and 1 base respectively, with 9 bases between them. The CDR3 contains 14 residues. The CDR3 bases are TGTGCCAGCAGCTTACTAGCCTCGAACACTGAAGCTTTCTTT. Amino acid sequence: CASSLLASNTEAFF. The full variable domain, in which reference TRBV5-8 and TRBJ1-1 provide the parts outside the CDR3, is EAGVTQSPTHLIKTRGQQATLRCSPISGHTSVYWYQQALGLGLQFLLWYDEGEERNRGNFPPRFSGRQFPNYSSELNVNALELEDSALYLCASSLLASNTEAFFGQGTRLTVV.